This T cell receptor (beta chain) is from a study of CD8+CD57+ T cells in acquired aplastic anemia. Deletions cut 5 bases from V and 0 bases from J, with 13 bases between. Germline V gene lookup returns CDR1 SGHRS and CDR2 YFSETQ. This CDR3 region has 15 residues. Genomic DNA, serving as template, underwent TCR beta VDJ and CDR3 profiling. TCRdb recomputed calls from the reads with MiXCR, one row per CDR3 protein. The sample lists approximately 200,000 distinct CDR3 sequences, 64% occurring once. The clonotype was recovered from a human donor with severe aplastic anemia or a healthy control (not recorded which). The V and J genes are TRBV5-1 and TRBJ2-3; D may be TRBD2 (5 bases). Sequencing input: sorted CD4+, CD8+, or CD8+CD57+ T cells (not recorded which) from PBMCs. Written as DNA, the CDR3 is TGCGCCAGCAGTCTAACGAGGGCTAGCACAGATACGCAGTATTTT. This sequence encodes CASSLTRASTDTQYF.